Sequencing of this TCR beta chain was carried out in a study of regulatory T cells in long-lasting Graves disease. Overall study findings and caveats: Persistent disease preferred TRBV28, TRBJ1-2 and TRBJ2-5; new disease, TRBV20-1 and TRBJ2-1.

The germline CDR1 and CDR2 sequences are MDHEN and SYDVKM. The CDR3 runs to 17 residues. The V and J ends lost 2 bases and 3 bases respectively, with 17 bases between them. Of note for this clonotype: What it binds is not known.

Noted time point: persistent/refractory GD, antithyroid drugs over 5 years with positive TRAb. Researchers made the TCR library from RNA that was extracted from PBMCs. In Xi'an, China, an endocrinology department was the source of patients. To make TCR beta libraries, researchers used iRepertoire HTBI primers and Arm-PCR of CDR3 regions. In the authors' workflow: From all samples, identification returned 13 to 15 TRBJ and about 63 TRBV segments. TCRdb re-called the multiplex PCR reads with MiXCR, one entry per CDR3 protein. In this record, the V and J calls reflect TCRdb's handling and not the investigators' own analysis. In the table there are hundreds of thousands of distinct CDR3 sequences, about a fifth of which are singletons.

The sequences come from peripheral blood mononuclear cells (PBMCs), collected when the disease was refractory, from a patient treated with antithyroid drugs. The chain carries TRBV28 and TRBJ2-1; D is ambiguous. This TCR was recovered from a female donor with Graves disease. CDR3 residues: CASSLQLGSDLYNEQFF. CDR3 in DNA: TGTGCCAGCAGTTTACAGTTAGGTTCCGACCTCTACAATGAGCAGTTCTTC.